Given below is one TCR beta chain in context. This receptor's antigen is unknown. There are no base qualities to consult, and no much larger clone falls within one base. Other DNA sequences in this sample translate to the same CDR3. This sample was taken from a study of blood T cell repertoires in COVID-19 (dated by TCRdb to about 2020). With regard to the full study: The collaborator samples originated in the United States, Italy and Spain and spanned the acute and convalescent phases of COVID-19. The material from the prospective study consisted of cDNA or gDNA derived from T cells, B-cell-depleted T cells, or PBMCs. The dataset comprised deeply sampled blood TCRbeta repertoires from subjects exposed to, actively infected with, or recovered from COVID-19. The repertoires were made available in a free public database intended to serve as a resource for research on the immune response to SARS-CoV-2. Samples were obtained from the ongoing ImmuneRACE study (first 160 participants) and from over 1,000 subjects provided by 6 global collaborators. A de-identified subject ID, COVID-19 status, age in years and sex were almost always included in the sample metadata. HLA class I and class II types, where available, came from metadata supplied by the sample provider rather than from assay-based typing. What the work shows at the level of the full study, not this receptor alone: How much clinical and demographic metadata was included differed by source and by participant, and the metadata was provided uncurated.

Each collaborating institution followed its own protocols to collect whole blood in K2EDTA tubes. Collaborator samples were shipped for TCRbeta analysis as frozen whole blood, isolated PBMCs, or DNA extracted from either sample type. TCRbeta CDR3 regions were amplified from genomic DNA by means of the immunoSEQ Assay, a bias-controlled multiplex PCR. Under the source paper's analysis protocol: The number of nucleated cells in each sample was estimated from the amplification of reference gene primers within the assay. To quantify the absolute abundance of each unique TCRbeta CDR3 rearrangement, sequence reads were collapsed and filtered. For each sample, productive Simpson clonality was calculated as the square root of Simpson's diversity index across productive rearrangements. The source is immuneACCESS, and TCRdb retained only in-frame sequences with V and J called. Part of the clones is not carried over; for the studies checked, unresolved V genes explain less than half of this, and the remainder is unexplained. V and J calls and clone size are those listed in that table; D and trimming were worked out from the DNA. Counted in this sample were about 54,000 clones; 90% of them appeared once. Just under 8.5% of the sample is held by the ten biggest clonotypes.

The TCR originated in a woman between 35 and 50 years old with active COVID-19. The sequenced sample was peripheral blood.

Here is the DNA: TGTGCCAGCAGCGTAGGGCGGGGTACAGATACGCAGTATTTT. It translates to CASSVGRGTDTQYF. This chain joins TRBV9 to TRBJ2-3; TRBD2 is possibly the D segment (6 matching bases). The CDR3 runs 14 amino acids, cysteine and phenylalanine included. The read is trimmed to its CDR3 DNA, 42 bases read in frame from base 1. From a lookup of the germline V gene, CDR1 and CDR2 are SGDLS and YYNGEE. The germline ends are 8 bases apart after V is trimmed by 0 bases and J by 3 bases.